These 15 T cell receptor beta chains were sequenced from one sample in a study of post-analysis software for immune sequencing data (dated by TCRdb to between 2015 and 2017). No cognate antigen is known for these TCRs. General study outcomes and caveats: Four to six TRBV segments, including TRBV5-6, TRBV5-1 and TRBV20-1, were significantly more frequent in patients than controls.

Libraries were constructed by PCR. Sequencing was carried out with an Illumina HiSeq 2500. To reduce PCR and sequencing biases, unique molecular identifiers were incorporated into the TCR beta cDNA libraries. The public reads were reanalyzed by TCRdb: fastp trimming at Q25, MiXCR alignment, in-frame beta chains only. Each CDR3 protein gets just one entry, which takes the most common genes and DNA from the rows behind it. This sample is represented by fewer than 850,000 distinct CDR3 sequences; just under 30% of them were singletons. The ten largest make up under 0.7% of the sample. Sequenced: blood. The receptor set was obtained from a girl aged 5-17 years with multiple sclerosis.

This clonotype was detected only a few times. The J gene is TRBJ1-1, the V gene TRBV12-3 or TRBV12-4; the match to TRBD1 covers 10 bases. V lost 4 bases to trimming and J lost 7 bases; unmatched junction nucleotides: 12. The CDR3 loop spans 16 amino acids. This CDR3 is CASSSYRGQGRDEAFF. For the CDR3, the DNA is TGTGCCAGCAGTTCCTACCGGGGACAGGGGCGTGATGAAGCTTTCTTT.

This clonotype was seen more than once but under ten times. CDR3 in DNA: TGTGCCAGCAGCGTTCACTATGGCTACACCTTC. This sequence encodes CASSVHYGYTF. The rearrangement uses TRBV9 and TRBJ1-2, with D hard to call. This CDR3 has 11 residues. CDR1 is SGDLS, CDR2 YYNGEE, per germline. Trimming removed 2 bases from V and 3 bases from J, with 2 bases in between.

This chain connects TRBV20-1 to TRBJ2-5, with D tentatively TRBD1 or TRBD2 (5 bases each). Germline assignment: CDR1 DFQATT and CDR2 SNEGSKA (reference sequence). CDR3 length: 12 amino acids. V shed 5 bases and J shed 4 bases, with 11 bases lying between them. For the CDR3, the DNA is TGCAGTGCTGGGGACCTGCGAGAGACCCAGTACTTC. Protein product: CSAGDLRETQYF.

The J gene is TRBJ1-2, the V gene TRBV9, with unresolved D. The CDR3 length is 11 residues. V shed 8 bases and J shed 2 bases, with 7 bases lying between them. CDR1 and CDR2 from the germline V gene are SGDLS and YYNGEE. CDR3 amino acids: CASRHNYGYTF. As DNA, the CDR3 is TGTGCCAGTAGACACAACTATGGCTACACCTTC. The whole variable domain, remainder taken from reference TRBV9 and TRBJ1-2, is DSGVTQTPKHLITATGQRVTLRCSPRSGDLSVYWYQQSLDQGLQFLIQYYNGEERAKGNILERFSAQQFPDLHSELNLSSLELGDSALYFCASRHNYGYTFGSGTRLTVV.

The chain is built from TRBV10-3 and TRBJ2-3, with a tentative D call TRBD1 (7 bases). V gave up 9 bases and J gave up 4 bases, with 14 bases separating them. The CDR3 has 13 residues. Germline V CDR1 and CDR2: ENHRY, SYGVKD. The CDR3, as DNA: TGTGCCATGACAGGGTCTAGCGCAGATACGCAGTATTTT. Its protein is CAMTGSSADTQYF.

The CDR3 DNA follows: TGTGCCAGCAGTCCGCAGCTGGACACAAAAGAGGCCCAGTACTTC. Its protein is CASSPQLDTKEAQYF. This chain joins TRBV6-5 and TRBJ2-4, with D possibly matching TRBD1 (5 bases). V was cut by 5 bases and J by 13 bases, with 24 bases left in between. Germline lookup yields CDR1 MNHEY and CDR2 SVGAGI. CDR3 size: 15 residues.

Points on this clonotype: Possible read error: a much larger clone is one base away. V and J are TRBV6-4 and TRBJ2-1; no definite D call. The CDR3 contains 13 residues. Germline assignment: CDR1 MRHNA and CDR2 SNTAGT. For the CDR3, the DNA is TGTGCCAGCAGTGACTCGGCTAACAATAAGCAGTTCTTC. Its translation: CASSDSANNKQFF.

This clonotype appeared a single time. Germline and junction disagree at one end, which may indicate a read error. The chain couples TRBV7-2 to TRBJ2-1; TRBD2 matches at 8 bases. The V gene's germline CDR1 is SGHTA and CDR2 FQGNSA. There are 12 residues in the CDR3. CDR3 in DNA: TGTGCCAGCAGCTTAGCGGAGCGGGAGCGGTTCTTC. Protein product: CASSLAERERFF.

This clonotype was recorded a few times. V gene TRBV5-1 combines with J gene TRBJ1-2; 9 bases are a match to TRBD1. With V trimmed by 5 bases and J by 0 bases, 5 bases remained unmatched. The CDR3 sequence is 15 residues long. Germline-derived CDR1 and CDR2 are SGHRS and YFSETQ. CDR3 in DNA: TGCGCCAGCAGACGCCGACAGGGGGCTAACTATGGCTACACCTTC. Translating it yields CASRRRQGANYGYTF.

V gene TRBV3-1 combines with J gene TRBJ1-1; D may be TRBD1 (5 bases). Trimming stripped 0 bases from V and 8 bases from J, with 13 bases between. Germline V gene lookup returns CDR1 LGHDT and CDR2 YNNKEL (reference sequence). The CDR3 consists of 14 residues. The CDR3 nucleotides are TGTGCCAGCAGCCAAGAGGGGACGGCGGGGGAAGCTTTCTTT. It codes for CASSQEGTAGEAFF.

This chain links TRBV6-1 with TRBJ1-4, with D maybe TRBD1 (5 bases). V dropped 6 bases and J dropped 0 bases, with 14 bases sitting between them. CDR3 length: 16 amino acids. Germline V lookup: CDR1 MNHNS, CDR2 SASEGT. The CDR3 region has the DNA TGTGCCAGCAGCAGGAGCCCCAGGGCAACTAATGAAAAACTGTTTTTT. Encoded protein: CASSRSPRATNEKLFF.

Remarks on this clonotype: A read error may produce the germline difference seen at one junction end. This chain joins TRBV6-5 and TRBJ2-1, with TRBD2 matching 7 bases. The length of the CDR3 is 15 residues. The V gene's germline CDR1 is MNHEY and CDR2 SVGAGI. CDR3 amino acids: CANSRGSDSYNEQFF. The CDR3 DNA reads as TGTGCCAACAGTCGCGGGAGTGACTCCTACAATGAGCAGTTCTTC.

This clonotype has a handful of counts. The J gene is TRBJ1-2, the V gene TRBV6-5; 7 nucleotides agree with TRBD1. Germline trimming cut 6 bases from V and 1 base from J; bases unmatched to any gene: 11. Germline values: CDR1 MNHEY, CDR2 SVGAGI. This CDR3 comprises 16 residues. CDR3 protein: CASSQHKGALNYGYTF. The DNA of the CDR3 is TGTGCCAGCAGCCAACATAAGGGGGCGCTTAACTATGGCTACACCTTC.

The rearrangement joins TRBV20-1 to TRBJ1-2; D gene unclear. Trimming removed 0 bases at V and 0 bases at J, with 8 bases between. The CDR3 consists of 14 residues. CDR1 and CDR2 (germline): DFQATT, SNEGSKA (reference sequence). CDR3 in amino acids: CSARESTANYGYTF. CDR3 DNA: TGCAGTGCTAGAGAGTCGACGGCTAACTATGGCTACACCTTC.

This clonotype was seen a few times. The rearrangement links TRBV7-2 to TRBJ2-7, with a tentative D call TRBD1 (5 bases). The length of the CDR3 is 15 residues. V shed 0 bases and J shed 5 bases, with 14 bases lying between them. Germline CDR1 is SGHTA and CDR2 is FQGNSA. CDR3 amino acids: CASSLALGVVDEQYF. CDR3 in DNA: TGTGCCAGCAGCTTAGCGTTAGGGGTGGTCGACGAGCAGTACTTC.